This TCR beta chain stems from a study of a mutant IDH1 vaccine in newly diagnosed glioma. The overall study: Most patients had received both radiotherapy and temozolomide, the prior options being radiotherapy, temozolomide, or both. Visit V12 happened at week 35; visit V13 happened at week 47.

As for time point: week 47, end of study. Vaccination comprised doses that each held 300 ug of mutant IDH1 20-mer peptide, plus topical imiquimod. In its sample, this clone was seen a few times. The antigen is not known. The CDR3 runs 13 residues. Germline loops: CDR1 SNHLY, CDR2 FYNNEI. The V gene lost 7 bases and the J gene lost 1 base, with 8 bases spanning the gap. Produced via immunoSEQ multiplex PCR; TCRdb's table is partial and in-frame only. The table has roughly 50,000 clones, approximately 76% seen once; the top ten hold around 4.9%. The sample here was PBMCs, taken from a glioma patient whose treatment included an IDH1 peptide vaccine. The clonotype was recovered from a woman between 40 and 50 years old with glioma. Some clones in this sample may be carry-over from other donors' samples. The chain uses TRBV2 and TRBJ1-5; D gene uncertain. This CDR3 is CASTGRSNQPQHF. In nucleotides, the CDR3 is TGTGCCAGCACCGGACGGAGCAATCAGCCCCAGCATTTT.